This T cell receptor beta chain was recorded in a study of blood T cells in healthy people across ages. A second PCR, run for roughly 7 to 12 cycles, used a sample-barcoded 5' primer plus a J-beta primer mix. One entry per CDR3 protein, called by TCRdb with MiXCR from the 5' RACE reads. Here the sample spans about 780,000 distinct CDR3 sequences, under 80% being singletons. The CDR3 length is 15 residues. Looked up from germline, CDR1 is SGHRS and CDR2 is YFSETQ. This chain joins TRBV5-1 and TRBJ2-4, with a weak D call TRBD1 (6 bases). The assigned J gene may be wrong: the sequence end matches TRBJ2-7 better. This receptor was taken from a man younger than 45 in good health. The source material was blood. CDR3 nucleotides: TGCGCCAGCAGCAGGGCGGTAGGACAGCTTTACGAGCAGTACTTC. It yields the protein CASSRAVGQLYEQYF.